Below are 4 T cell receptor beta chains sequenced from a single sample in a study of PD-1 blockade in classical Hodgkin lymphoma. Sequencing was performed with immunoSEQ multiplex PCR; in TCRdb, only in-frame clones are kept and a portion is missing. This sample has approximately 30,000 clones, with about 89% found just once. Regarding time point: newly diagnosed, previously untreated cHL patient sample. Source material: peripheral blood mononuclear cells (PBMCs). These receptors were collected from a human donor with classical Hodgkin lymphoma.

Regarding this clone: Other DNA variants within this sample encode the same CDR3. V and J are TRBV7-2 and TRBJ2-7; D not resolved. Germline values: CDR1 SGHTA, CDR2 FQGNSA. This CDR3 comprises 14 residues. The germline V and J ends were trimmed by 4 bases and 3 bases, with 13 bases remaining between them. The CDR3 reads CASSSASGNYEQYF. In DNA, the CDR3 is TGTGCCAGCAGCTCAGCTAGTGGGAACTACGAGCAGTACTTC.

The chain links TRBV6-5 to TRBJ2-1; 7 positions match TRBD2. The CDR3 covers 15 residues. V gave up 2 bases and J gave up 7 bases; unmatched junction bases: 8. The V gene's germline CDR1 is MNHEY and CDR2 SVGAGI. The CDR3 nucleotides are TGTGCCAGCAGTTACGTTACGGGAGGAGGTAATGAGCAGTTCTTC. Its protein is CASSYVTGGGNEQFF.

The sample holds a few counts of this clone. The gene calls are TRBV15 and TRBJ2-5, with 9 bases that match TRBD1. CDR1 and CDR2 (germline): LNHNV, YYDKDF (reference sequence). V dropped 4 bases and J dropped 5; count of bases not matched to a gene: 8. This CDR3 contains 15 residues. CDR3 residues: CATSIRTGTGETQYF. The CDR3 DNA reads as TGTGCCACCAGCATTAGGACCGGGACAGGGGAGACCCAGTACTTC.

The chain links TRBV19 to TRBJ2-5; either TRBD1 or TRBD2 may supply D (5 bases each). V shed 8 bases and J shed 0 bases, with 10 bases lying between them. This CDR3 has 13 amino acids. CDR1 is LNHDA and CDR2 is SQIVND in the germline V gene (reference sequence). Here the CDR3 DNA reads TGTGCCAGTGCCGGGACCCACCAAGAGACCCAGTACTTC. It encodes CASAGTHQETQYF.